This TCR beta chain emerged from a study of human T cells and chemical hapten exposure (dated by TCRdb to 2020 to 2023). Background for the entire study: For sensitization, 2% DPC in acetone was applied to a 2 cm by 2 cm area of upper inner arm skin. Patch testing was performed on the upper back with Finn chambers containing 0.01% DPC, and the patch tests were scored after 6 days according to International Contact Dermatitis Research Group standards. This study followed changes in the peripheral blood TCR repertoire in vivo during primary and secondary sensitization of alopecia patients to the hapten diphenylcyclopropenone (DPC). Libraries were combined into a pool for sequencing, and differences in TCR yield between samples came mainly from small differences in library volumes within the pool. Alopecia areata with under or over 50% scalp involvement, alopecia totalis and alopecia universalis were represented in the patient cohort, which was mostly female. Throughout the study period of roughly five months, patients also received therapeutic DPC doses to the scalp every week. Blood samples were taken from patients before sensitization (week 0) and then at 2, 6 and about 24 weeks after DPC sensitization. Approximately 28 alopecia patients provided blood for TCR sequencing at one to four time points (pre-sensitization, 2, 6 and 24 weeks). Results the study describes overall, beyond this receptor: DPC sensitization did not change the number of TCRs with a frequency above 1 in 1000, and there was no evidence of changes in global repertoire structure. Because all patients had alopecia, a presumed autoimmune disease, the immune response of the patients might differ from that of healthy individuals. Patch test score was positively correlated with the number of PT1 expanded TCRs, with significance at thresholds 8, 16 and 32 but not at 4. Repeated subsampling changed both the strength of the expansion versus patch-test correlation and the threshold at which that correlation became significant. Significantly more large CDR3 similarity clusters were formed by expanded TCRs than by pre-sensitization or healthy control sets, consistent with antigen-driven responses.

The CDR3 numbers 17 residues from cysteine through phenylalanine. The retained sequence is limited to the CDR3, 51 bases, with the frame set at the first base. The germline V gene (reference sequence) provides CDR1 LNHNV and CDR2 YYDKDF. V is clipped by 0 bases and J by 8 bases, and the sequence between their germline boundaries is 20 bases long. As to this clonotype: This receptor's antigen is unknown. Per-base quality was not reported, and no clone a single base away is much larger than it.

The library came from RACE. Sequenced using a NextSeq 500. During library preparation, unique molecular identifiers were attached to individual cDNA molecules so that TCRs could be counted in a quantitative, reproducible way. Both TCR alpha and TCR beta chains were sequenced from each blood RNA sample. The paper's data handling went like this. A median of about 100,000 TCRs per sample was observed, with a range of 23,224 to 690,600. The Decombinator software suite was used to annotate the V, J and CDR3 of the TCR reads. Every sample was subsampled to the same number of TCRs (28,000) for the PS versus PT1 abundance plots. Expanded TCRs were defined as absent before sensitization and observed at least eight times at the 2-week time point. TCRdb trimmed the raw reads at Q25, called clones with MiXCR and kept productive beta chains. For every CDR3 protein sequence, its rows merge into one entry that carries the most common genes and DNA. The authors' filters were not applied to this entry. This sample has tens of thousands of distinct CDR3 sequences in its table, and 9.8% of those were observed once. Roughly 3.3% of the sample is in the top ten clones.

The intended sense of this specimen's time point label: patch test 1, 2 weeks after DPC sensitization. The treatment or condition label here, explained by the study, means: therapeutic diphenylcyclopropenone sensitization with weekly scalp DPC. At each patch-test visit, blood was drawn before the patch test was applied. Patients were eligible if aged 18 to 70, diagnosed with alopecia and judged suitable for DPC therapy, and pregnant patients were excluded. Unfractionated whole blood was collected in Tempus Blood RNA tubes, and total RNA was extracted from that blood. The clonotype was recovered from a woman in her 40s with alopecia areata. Some clones in this sample may be carry-over from other donors' samples. This chain joins TRBV15 to TRBJ2-1, with a weak D call of TRBD1 (5 bases match). The material sequenced was whole blood, taken in connection with sensitization to the hapten diphenylcyclopropenone (DPC). The DNA reads as follows: TGTGCCACCAGCAGAGAACTCGCAGGGCGTTTTTTGGATGAGCAGTTCTTC. Protein translation: CATSRELAGRFLDEQFF.